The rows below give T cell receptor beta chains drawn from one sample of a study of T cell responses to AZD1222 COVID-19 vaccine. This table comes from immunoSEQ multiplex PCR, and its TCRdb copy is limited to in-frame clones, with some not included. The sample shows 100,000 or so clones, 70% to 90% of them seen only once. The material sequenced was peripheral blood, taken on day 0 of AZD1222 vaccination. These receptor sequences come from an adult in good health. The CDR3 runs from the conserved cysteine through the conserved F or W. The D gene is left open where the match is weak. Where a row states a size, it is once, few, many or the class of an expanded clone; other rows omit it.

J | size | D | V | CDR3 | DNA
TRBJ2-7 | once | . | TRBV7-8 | CASSLGGLDYEQYF | TGTGCCAGCAGCTTAGGGGGACTCGACTACGAGCAGTACTTC
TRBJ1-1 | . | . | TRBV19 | CASSSQGNTEAFF | TGTGCCAGTAGCTCACAGGGGAACACTGAAGCTTTCTTT
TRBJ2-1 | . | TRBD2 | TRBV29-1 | CSTRTRSPNEQFF | TGCAGCACCCGGACTAGGAGTCCCAATGAGCAGTTCTTC
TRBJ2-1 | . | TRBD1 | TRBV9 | CASSVHPGQGNNEQFF | TGTGCCAGCAGCGTCCACCCGGGACAGGGAAACAATGAGCAGTTCTTC
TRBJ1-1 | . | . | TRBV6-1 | CASSESGYGGAFF | TGTGCCAGCAGTGAATCAGGGTACGGAGGAGCTTTCTTT
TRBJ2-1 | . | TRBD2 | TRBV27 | CASRALAGGIREQFF | TGTGCCAGCAGAGCTCTAGCGGGGGGAATACGGGAGCAGTTCTTC
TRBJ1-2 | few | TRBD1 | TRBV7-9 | CASSPTGNYGYTF | TGTGCCAGCAGCCCGACAGGGAACTATGGCTACACCTTC
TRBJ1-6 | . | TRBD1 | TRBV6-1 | CASSEWRQGQSPLHF | TGTGCCAGCAGTGAATGGAGACAGGGCCAGTCACCCCTCCACTTT
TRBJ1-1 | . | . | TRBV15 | CATSRELQHTEAFF | TGTGCCACCAGCAGAGAACTCCAGCACACTGAAGCTTTCTTT
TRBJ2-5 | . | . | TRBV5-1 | CASSLEGLETQYF | TGCGCCAGCAGCTTGGAGGGCCTGGAGACCCAGTACTTC
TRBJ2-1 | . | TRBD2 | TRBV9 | CASSVAGGGYNEQFF | TGTGCCAGCAGCGTAGCGGGCGGGGGGTACAATGAGCAGTTCTTC
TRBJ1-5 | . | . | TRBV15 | CATSVFRGANQPQHF | TGTGCCACCAGCGTTTTCCGGGGGGCCAATCAGCCCCAGCATTTT
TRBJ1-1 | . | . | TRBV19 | CASSIGGQNTEAFF | TGTGCCAGTAGTATAGGGGGACAGAACACTGAAGCTTTCTTT
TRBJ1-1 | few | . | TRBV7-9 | CASSAPKESRGAEAFF | TGTGCCAGCAGCGCTCCTAAGGAGAGCAGGGGAGCTGAAGCTTTCTTT
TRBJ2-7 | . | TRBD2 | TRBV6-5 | CASSSPGTSREQYF | TGTGCCAGCAGTTCACCTGGGACTAGTCGCGAGCAGTACTTC
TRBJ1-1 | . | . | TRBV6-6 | CASTLQAPDTEAFF | TGTGCCAGCACTTTACAGGCGCCCGACACTGAAGCTTTCTTT